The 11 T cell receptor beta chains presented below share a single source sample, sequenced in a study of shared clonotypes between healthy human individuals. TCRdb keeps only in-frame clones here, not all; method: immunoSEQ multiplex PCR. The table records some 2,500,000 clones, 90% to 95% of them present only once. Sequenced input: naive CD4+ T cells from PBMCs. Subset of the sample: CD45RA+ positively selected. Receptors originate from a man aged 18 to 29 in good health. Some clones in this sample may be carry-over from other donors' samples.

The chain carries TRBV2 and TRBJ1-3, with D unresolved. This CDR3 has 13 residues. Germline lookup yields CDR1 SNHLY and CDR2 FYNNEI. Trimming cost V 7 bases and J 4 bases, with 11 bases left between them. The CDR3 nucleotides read TGTGCCAGCACCCAAAGCGGAGGAAACACCATATATTTT. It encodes CASTQSGGNTIYF.

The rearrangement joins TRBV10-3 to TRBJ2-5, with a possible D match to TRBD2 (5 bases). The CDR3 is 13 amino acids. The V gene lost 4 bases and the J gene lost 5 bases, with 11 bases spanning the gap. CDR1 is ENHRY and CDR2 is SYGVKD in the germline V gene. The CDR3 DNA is TGTGCCATCAGTGCCTCACTAGGTGAGACCCAGTACTTC. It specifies CAISASLGETQYF.

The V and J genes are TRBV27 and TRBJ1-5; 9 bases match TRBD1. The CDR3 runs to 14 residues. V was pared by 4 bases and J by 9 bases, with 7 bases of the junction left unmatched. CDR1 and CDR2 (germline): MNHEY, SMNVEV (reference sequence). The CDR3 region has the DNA TGTGCCAGCAGTTGGACAGGGGTGAAAGGGCCCCAGCATTTT. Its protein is CASSWTGVKGPQHF.

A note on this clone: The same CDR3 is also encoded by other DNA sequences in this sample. Written as DNA, the CDR3 is TGCGCCAGCAGCTTGGCAGGCCGGGTGAACACTGAAGCTTTCTTT. Translating it yields CASSLAGRVNTEAFF. The J gene is TRBJ1-1, the V gene TRBV5-1; D remains ambiguous. From germline, CDR1 is SGHRS and CDR2 YFSETQ. V was shortened by 0 bases and J by 0 bases, with 9 bases between the two germline ends. CDR3 length: 15 amino acids.

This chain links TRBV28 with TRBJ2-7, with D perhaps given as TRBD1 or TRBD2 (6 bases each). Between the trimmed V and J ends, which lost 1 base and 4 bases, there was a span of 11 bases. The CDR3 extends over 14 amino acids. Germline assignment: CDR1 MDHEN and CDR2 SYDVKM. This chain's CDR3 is CASSLYQGRYEQYF. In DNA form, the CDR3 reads TGTGCCAGCAGTTTATACCAGGGGAGGTACGAGCAGTACTTC.

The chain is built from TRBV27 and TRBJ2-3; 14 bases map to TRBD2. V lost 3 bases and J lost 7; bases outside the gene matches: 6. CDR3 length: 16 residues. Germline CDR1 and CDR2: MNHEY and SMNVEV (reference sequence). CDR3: CASSFRGLAGENTQYF. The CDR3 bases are TGTGCCAGCAGTTTTCGGGGACTAGCGGGAGAAAATACGCAGTATTTT.

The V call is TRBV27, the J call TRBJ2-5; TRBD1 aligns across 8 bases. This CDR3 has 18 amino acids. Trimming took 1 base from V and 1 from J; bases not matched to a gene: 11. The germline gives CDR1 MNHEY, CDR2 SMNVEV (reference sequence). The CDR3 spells CASSLLSPTGASQETQYF. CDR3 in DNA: TGTGCCAGCAGTTTATTATCCCCGACAGGGGCCTCCCAAGAGACCCAGTACTTC.

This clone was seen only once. The CDR3 here is CASSLSSGSNQPQHF. The CDR3, as DNA: TGTGCCAGCAGTTTAAGCTCGGGTAGCAATCAGCCCCAGCATTTT. The J gene is TRBJ1-5, the V gene TRBV28; D ambiguous. The V gene lost 2 bases and the J gene lost 0 bases, with 8 bases spanning the gap. This CDR3 has 15 residues. Germline CDR1 reads MDHEN; CDR2 reads SYDVKM. Complete variable domain (other parts from reference TRBV28 and TRBJ1-5): DVKVTQSSRYLVKRTGEKVFLECVQDMDHENMFWYRQDPGLGLRLIYFSYDVKMKEKGDIPEGYSVSREKKERFSLILESASTNQTSMYLCASSLSSGSNQPQHFGDGTRLSIL.

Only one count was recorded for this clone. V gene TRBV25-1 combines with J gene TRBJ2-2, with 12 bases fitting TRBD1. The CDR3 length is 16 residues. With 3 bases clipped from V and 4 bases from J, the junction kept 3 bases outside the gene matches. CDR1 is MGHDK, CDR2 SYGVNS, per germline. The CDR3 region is CASSDLGQGATGELFF. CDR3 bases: TGTGCCAGCAGTGATTTGGGACAGGGGGCCACCGGGGAGCTGTTTTTT.

CDR3 in amino acids: CASSATLGAGGPHEQFF. DNA for the CDR3: TGTGCCAGCAGCGCCACCCTGGGGGCGGGAGGGCCCCATGAGCAGTTCTTC. This chain joins TRBV9 and TRBJ2-1, with 9 positions matching TRBD2. The V segment lost 3 bases and the J segment 8 bases; nucleotides outside the gene matches: 15. Germline V gives CDR1 SGDLS, CDR2 YYNGEE. This CDR3 is 17 amino acids long.

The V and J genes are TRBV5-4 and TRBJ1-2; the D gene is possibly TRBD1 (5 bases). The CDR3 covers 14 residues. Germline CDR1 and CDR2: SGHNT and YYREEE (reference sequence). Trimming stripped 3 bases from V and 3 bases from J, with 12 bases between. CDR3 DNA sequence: TGTGCCAGCAGCTCGACAGCGGGCCACTATGGCTACACCTTC. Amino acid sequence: CASSSTAGHYGYTF.